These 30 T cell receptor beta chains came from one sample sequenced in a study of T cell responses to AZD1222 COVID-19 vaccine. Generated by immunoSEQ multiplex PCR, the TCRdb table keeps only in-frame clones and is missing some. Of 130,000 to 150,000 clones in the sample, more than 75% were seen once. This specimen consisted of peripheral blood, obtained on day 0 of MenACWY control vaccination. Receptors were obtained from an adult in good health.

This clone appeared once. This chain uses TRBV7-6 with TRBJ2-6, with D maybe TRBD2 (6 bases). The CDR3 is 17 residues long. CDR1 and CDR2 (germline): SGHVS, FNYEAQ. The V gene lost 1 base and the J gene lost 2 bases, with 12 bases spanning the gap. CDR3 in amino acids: CASSLGTSGAGANVLTF. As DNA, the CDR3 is TGTGCCAGCAGCTTAGGAACGTCGGGGGCTGGGGCCAACGTCCTGACTTTC.

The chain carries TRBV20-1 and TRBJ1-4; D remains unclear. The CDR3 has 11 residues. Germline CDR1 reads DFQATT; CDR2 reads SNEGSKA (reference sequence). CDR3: CSTDPREKLFF. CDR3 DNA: TGCAGCACGGACCCTAGAGAAAAACTGTTTTTT.

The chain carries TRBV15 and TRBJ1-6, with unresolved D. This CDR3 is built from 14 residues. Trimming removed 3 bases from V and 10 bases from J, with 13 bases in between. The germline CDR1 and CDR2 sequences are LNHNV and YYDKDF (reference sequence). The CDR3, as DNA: TGTGCCACCAGCAGGGTGTCCGGTCCCTCACCCCTCCACTTT. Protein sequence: CATSRVSGPSPLHF.

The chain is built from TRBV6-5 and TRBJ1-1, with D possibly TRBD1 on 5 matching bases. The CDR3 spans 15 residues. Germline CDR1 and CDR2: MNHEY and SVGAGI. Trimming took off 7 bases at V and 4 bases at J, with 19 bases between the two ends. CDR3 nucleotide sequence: TGTGCCAGCAATGGCTGGGGGGGAGGGGTCACTGAAGCTTTCTTT. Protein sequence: CASNGWGGGVTEAFF.

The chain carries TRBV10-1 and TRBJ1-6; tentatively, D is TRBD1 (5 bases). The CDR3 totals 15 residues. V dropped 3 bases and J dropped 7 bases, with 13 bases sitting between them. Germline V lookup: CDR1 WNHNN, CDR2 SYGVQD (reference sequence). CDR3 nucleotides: TGCGCCAGCAGTGATGGGGCGGGCCCAAATTCACCCCTCCACTTT. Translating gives CASSDGAGPNSPLHF.

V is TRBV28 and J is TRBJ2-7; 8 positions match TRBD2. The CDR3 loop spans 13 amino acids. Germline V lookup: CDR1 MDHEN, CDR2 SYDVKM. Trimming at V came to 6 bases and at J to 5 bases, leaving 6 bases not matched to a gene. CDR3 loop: CASRRGGGNEQYV. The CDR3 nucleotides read TGTGCCAGCAGACGGGGGGGCGGGAACGAGCAGTACGTC.

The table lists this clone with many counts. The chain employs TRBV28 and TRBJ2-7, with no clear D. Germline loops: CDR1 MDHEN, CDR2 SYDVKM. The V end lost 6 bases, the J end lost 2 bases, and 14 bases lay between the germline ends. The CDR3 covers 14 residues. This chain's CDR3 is CASRTSRITYEQYF. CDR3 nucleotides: TGTGCCAGCAGAACGTCCCGGATTACCTACGAGCAGTACTTC.

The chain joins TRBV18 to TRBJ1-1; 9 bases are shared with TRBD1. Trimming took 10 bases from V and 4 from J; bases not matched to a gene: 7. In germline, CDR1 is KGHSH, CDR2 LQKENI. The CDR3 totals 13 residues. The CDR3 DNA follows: TGTGCCACCACAGGGGGCTTTAGCACTGAAGCTTTCTTT. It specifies CATTGGFSTEAFF.

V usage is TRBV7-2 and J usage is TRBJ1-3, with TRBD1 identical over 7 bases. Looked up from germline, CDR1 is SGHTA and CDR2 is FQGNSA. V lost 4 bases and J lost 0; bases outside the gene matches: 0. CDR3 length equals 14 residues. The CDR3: CASSSGGSGNTIYF. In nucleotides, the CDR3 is TGTGCCAGCAGCTCAGGGGGCTCTGGAAACACCATATATTTT.

The chain's CDR3 is CASSPGPNTEAFF. The CDR3 region has the DNA TGTGCCAGCTCACCGGGCCCTAACACTGAAGCTTTCTTT. The chain uses TRBV18 and TRBJ1-1; D call uncertain. Trimming took off 3 bases at V and 2 bases at J, with 7 bases between the two ends. This CDR3 contains 13 residues. The V gene's germline CDR1 is KGHSH and CDR2 LQKENI.

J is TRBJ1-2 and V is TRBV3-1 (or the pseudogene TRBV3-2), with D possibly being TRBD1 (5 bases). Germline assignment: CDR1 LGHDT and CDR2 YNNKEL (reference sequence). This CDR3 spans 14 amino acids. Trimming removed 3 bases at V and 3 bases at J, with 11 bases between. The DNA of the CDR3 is TGTGCCAGCAGCCAGGGGCAAAGACACTATGGCTACACCTTC. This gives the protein CASSQGQRHYGYTF.

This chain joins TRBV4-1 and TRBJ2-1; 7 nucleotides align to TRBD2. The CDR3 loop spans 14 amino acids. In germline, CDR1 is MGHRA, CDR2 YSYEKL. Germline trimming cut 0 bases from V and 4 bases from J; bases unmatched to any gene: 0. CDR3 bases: TGCGCCAGCAGCCAAGAACTAGCGTACAATGAGCAGTTCTTC. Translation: CASSQELAYNEQFF.

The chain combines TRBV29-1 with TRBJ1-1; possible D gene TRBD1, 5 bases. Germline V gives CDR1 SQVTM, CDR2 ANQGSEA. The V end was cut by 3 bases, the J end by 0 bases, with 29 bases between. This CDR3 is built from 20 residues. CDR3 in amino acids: CSVDFWGRGPKEDMNTEAFF. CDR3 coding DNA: TGCAGCGTTGACTTTTGGGGGAGGGGCCCAAAAGAGGATATGAACACTGAAGCTTTCTTT.

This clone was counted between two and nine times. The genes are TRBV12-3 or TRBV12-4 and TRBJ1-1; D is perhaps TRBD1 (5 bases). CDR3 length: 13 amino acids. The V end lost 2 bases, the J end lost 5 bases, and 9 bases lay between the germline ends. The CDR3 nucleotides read TGTGCCAGCAGTTTATACGGGGGAACTGAAGCTTTCTTT. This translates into CASSLYGGTEAFF.

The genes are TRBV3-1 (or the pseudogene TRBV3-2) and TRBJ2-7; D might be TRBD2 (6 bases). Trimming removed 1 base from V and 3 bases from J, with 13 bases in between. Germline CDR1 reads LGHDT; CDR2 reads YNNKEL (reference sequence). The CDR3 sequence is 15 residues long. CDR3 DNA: TGTGCCAGCAGCCAAGTCGGCGGGGCAGGCTACGAGCAGTACTTC. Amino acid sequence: CASSQVGGAGYEQYF.

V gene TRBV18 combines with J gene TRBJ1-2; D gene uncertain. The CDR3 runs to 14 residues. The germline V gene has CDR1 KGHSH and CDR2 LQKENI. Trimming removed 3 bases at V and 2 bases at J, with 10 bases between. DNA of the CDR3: TGTGCCAGCTCACCCGAGGGAGCCAACTATGGCTACACCTTC. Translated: CASSPEGANYGYTF.

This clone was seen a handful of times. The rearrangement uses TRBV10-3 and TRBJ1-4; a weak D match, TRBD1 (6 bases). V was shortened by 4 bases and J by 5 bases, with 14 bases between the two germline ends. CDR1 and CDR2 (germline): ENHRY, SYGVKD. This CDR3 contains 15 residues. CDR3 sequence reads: CAISATGTSNEKLFF. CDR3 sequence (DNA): TGTGCCATCAGTGCCACCGGGACAAGCAATGAAAAACTGTTTTTT.

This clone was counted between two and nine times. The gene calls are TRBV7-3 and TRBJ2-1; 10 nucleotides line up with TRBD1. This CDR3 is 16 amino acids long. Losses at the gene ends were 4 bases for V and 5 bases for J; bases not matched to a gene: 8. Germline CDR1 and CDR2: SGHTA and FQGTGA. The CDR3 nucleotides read TGTGCCAGCAGCTCCCCCGGGACAGGGGATAACAATGAGCAGTTCTTC. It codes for CASSSPGTGDNNEQFF.

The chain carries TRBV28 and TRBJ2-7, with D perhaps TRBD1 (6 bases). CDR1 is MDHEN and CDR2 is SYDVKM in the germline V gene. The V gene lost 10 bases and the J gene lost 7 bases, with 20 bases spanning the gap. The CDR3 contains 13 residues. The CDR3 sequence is CATGSTGRMEQYV. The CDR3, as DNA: TGTGCCACCGGTTCGACAGGCAGGATGGAGCAGTACGTC.

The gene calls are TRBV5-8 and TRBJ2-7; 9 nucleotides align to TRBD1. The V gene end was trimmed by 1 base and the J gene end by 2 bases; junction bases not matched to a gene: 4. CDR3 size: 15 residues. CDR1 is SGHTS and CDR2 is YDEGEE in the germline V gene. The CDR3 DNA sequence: TGTGCCAGCAGCTTGCGGGGACAGGGCCCCTACGAGCAGTACGTC. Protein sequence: CASSLRGQGPYEQYV.

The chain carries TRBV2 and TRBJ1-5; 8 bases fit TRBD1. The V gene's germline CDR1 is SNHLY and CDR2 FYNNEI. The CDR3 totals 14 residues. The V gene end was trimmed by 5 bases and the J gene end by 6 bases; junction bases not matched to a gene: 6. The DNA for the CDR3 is TGTGCCAGCAGTTCAGGGGGCGCGGGTCAGCCCCAGCATTTT. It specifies CASSSGGAGQPQHF.

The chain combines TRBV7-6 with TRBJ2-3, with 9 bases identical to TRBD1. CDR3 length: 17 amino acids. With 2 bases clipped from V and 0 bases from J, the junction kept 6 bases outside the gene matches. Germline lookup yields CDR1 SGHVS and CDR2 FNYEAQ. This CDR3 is CASSLLFGTGSTDTQYF. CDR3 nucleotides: TGTGCCAGCAGCTTACTCTTCGGGACAGGGAGCACAGATACGCAGTATTTT.

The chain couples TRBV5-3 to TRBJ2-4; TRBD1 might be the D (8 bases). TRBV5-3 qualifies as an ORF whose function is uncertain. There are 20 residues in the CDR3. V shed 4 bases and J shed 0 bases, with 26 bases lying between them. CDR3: CARSPSDREGYSLAKNIQYF. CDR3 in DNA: TGTGCCAGAAGCCCCTCGGACAGGGAGGGGTACTCACTAGCCAAAAACATTCAGTACTTC.

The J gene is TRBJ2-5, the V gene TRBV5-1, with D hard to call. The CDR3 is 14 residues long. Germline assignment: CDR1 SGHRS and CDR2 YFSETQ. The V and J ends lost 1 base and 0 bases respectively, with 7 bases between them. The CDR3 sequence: CASSLIGNQETQYF. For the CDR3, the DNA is TGCGCCAGCAGCTTGATAGGAAACCAAGAGACCCAGTACTTC.

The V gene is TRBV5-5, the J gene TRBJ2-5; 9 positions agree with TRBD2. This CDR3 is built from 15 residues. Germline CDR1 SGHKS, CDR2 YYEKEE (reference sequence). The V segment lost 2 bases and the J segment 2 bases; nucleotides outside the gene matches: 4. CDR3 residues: CASSFLAGPQETQYF. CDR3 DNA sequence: TGTGCCAGCAGCTTCCTAGCGGGGCCACAAGAGACCCAGTACTTC. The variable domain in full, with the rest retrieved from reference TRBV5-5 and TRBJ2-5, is DAGVTQSPTHLIKTRGQQVTLRCSPISGHKSVSWYQQVLGQGPQFIFQYYEKEERGRGNFPDRFSARQFPNYSSELNVNALLLGDSALYLCASSFLAGPQETQYFGPGTRLLVL.

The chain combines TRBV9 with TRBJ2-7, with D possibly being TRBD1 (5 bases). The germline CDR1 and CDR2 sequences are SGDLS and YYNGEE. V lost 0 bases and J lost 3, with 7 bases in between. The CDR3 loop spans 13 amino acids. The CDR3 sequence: CASSVVDNYEQYV. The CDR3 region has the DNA TGTGCCAGCAGCGTAGTGGACAACTACGAGCAGTACGTC.

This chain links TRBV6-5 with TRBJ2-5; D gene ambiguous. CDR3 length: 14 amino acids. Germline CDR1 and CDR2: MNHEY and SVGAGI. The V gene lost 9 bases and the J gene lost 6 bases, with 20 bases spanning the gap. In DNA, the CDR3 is TGTGCCAGTACCCCAGGAACCATCAAAAAGACCCAGTACTTC. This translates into CASTPGTIKKTQYF.

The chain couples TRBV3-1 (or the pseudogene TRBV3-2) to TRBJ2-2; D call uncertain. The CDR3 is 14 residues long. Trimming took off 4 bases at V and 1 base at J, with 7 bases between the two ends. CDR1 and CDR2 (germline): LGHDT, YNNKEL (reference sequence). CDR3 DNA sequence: TGTGCCAGCAGCCCGCAACAGAACACCGGGGAGCTGTTTTTT. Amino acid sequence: CASSPQQNTGELFF.

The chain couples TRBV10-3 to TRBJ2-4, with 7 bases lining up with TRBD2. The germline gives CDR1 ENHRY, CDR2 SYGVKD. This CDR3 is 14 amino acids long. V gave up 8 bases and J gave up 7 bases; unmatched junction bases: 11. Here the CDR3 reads CAISAGVTSNIQYF. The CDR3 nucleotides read TGTGCCATCTCGGCGGGGGTTACGTCGAACATTCAGTACTTC.

CDR3 in DNA: TGTGCCAGCAGCCAATACGGGGTCAATGAAGCTTTCTTT. It codes for CASSQYGVNEAFF. The chain links TRBV14 to TRBJ1-1; D remains unclear. This CDR3 has 13 residues. The germline CDR1 and CDR2 sequences are SGHDN and FVKESK. With 2 bases removed from V and 7 bases from J, the gap between germline ends came to 11 bases.